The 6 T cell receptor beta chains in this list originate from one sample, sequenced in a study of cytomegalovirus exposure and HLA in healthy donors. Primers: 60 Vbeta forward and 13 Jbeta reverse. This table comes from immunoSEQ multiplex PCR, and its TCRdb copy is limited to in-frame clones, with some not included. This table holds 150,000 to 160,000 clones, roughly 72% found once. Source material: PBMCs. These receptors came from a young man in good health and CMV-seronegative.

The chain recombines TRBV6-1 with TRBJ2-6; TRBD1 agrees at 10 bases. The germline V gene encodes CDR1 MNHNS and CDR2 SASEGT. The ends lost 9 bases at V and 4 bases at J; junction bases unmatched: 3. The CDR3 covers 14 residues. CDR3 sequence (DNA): TGTGCCAGTGGGACAGGGGCAGGGGCCAACGTCCTGACTTTC. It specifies CASGTGAGANVLTF.

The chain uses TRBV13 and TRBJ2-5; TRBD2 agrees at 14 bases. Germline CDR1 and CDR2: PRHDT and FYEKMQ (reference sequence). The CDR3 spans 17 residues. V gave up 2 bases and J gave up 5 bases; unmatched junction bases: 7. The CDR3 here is CASSLRLAGGQAETQYF. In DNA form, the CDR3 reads TGTGCCAGCAGCTTAAGACTAGCGGGGGGGCAGGCCGAGACCCAGTACTTC.

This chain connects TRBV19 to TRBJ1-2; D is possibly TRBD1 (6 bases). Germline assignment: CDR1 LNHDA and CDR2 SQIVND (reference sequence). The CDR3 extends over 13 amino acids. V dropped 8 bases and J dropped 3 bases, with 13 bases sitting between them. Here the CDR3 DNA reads TGTGCCAGTCAACAGGGTACATACTATGGCTACACCTTC. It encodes CASQQGTYYGYTF.

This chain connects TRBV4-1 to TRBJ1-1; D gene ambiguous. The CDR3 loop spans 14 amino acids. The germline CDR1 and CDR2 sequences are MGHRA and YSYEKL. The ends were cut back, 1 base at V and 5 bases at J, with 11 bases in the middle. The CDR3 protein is CASSQVRRRTEAFF. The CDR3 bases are TGCGCCAGCAGCCAAGTTCGGAGGAGAACTGAAGCTTTCTTT.

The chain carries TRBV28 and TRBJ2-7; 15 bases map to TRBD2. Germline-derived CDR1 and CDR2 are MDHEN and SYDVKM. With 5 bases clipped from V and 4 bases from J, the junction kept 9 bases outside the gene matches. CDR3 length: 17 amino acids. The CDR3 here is CASSGLGLAGGPYEQYF. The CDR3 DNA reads TGTGCCAGCAGTGGCCTTGGACTAGCGGGGGGGCCGTACGAGCAGTACTTC.

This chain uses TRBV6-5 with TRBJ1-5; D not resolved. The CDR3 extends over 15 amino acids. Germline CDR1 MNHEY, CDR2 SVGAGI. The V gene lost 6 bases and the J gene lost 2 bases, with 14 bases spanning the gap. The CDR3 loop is CASRPLGVRNQPQHF. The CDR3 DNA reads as TGTGCCAGCAGACCCCTCGGGGTACGCAATCAGCCCCAGCATTTT.